The entry below describes one TCR beta chain. This clonotype was recorded at least ten times. This receptor's antigen is unknown. It has no much larger one-base neighbor in the sample; base qualities were not kept. Counted from cysteine to phenylalanine, this CDR3 has 14 amino acids. CDR3 DNA is the only sequence kept; it has 42 bases, read in frame from the first base. As encoded in the germline V gene, CDR1 is ENHRY while CDR2 is SYGVKD. V is pared back by 0 bases and J by 4 bases, with 10 bases lying between the germline termini. The data belong to a study of T-cell reconstitution after alpha-beta-depleted transplantation in children (dated by TCRdb to the mid-2010s). Some background on the complete study: Using TCR repertoire profiling, the study quantitatively followed how T-cell immune reconstitution unfolded in children after TCRalphabeta/CD19-depleted allogeneic hematopoietic cell transplantation.

Library preparation employed PCR. The reads were generated on an Illumina HiSeq 2500. TCR libraries were prepared with molecular barcoding, using unique molecular identifiers to normalize TCRbeta repertoire quantification. TCRdb trimmed public reads at Q25 via fastp, called clones via MiXCR and kept in-frame beta chains. Identical CDR3 protein sequences are pooled into one entry, listed with their most common genes and DNA. Recorded for this sample are about 230,000 distinct CDR3 sequences; about 11% of them occurred a single time. The ten largest clonotypes hold around 2.8% of the sample. The specimen comprised PBMCs from the stem cell graft donor, sampled from the stem cell graft. This TCR came from a human donor who donated a stem cell graft to a child with acute lymphoblastic leukemia. The chain is made from TRBV10-3 and TRBJ2-7; the D gene is possibly TRBD1, with 5 bases matching. The sequenced DNA is TGTGCCATCAGTGAGTCACCAGGGCGTTACGAGCAGTACTTC. Its amino acids are CAISESPGRYEQYF.